This passage covers 24 T cell receptor beta chains from one sample sequenced in a study of PD-1 blockade in classical Hodgkin lymphoma. Produced via immunoSEQ multiplex PCR; TCRdb's table is partial and in-frame only. Of 21,000 or so clones listed, over 70% are singletons. All the patients suffered relapse after autologous stem cell transplantation, and brentuximab vedotin exposure differed. The input for sequencing was peripheral blood mononuclear cells (PBMCs), taken at baseline. The source of these receptors is a human donor with classical Hodgkin lymphoma.

This rearrangement joins TRBV9 to TRBJ2-7; D perhaps matches TRBD2 (6 bases). This CDR3 has 15 residues. The V and J ends lost 1 base and 0 bases respectively, with 11 bases between them. Germline V gene data show CDR1 as SGDLS and CDR2 as YYNGEE. The CDR3 region has the DNA TGTGCCAGCAGCGTATCCGGAGGGGTCTCCTACGAGCAGTACTTC. Encoded protein: CASSVSGGVSYEQYF.

This clone counts as hyperexpanded (1% or more). The chain recombines TRBV11-3 with TRBJ2-7; 7 nucleotides agree with TRBD2. The J segment lost 0 bases and the V segment lost 0 bases, leaving 11 bases of the junction unmatched. This CDR3 is built from 18 residues. From germline, CDR1 is SGHNT and CDR2 YENEEA. The CDR3 bases are TGTGCCAGCAGCTTAGATCTTCACAGCGGGACGATCTCCTACGAGCAGTACTTC. It codes for CASSLDLHSGTISYEQYF.

This chain links TRBV28 with TRBJ2-3, with 7 positions matching TRBD1. Germline V gene lookup returns CDR1 MDHEN and CDR2 SYDVKM. V lost 5 bases to trimming and J lost 10 bases; unmatched junction nucleotides: 6. This CDR3 is built from 12 residues. CDR3 sequence (DNA): TGTGCCAGCAGTCGACAGGGCCTTTCGCAGTATTTT. Protein: CASSRQGLSQYF.

The V call is TRBV7-3, the J call TRBJ2-3, with TRBD2 matching over 13 bases. CDR3 length: 18 amino acids. With V trimmed by 2 bases and J by 4 bases, 9 bases remained unmatched. Per the germline V gene, CDR1 is SGHTA and CDR2 is FQGTGA. The CDR3 DNA follows: TGTGCCAGCAGCTTATATGGGACTAGCGGGACCCGGCCAGATACGCAGTATTTT. This gives the protein CASSLYGTSGTRPDTQYF.

This chain joins TRBV28 and TRBJ1-5; 7 nucleotides match TRBD1. With V trimmed by 6 bases and J by 6 bases, 2 bases remained unmatched. Germline loops: CDR1 MDHEN, CDR2 SYDVKM. The CDR3 runs to 12 residues. CDR3 DNA: TGTGCCAGCAGACAGGGGTCTCAGCCCCAGCATTTT. Protein product: CASRQGSQPQHF.

The chain links TRBV6-4 to TRBJ2-3; D is uncertain. This CDR3 has 13 amino acids. Germline-derived CDR1 and CDR2 are MRHNA and SNTAGT. With 5 bases removed from V and 2 bases from J, the gap between germline ends came to 8 bases. DNA for the CDR3: TGTGCCAGCAGTCGAGGCTCCACAGATACGCAGTATTTT. As protein: CASSRGSTDTQYF.

The chain couples TRBV4-3 to TRBJ2-7; D gene ambiguous. This CDR3 is 15 amino acids long. Germline values: CDR1 LGHNA, CDR2 YSLEER. V dropped 4 bases and J dropped 4 bases, with 17 bases sitting between them. This chain's CDR3 is CASSREAQTGYEQYF. The CDR3, as DNA: TGCGCCAGCAGCCGAGAGGCCCAGACTGGTTACGAGCAGTACTTC.

This clone was observed a single time. The genes are TRBV19 and TRBJ2-5, with a tentative D call TRBD1 (5 bases). V gave up 3 bases and J gave up 4 bases, with 15 bases separating them. Germline CDR1 is LNHDA and CDR2 is SQIVND (reference sequence). The CDR3 is 15 amino acids. CDR3 sequence (DNA): TGTGCCAGTAGTATGGCGCAGGGATTAGCAGAGACCCAGTACTTC. It yields the protein CASSMAQGLAETQYF.

The chain couples TRBV27 to TRBJ2-1, with a possible D match to TRBD2 (5 bases). Germline CDR1 MNHEY, CDR2 SMNVEV (reference sequence). The CDR3 loop spans 13 amino acids. Trimming pared 6 bases from V and 0 bases from J, leaving 6 bases between. CDR3 DNA sequence: TGTGCCAGCAGCGGAGGCTCCTACAATGAGCAGTTCTTC. Amino acids: CASSGGSYNEQFF.

The chain recombines TRBV7-9 with TRBJ2-7; weak D call: TRBD2 (6 bases). The V end was cut by 0 bases, the J end by 2 bases, with 8 bases between. From germline, CDR1 is SEHNR and CDR2 FQNEAQ (reference sequence). The CDR3 runs to 14 residues. The CDR3: CASSLAGGTYEQYF. CDR3 nucleotide sequence: TGTGCCAGCAGCTTAGCGGGAGGAACCTACGAGCAGTACTTC. Supplemented by reference TRBV7-9 and TRBJ2-7, the full variable domain reads DTGVSQNPRHKITKRGQNVTFRCDPISEHNRLYWYRQTLGQGPEFLTYFQNEAQLEKSRLLSDRFSAERPKGSFSTLEIQRTEQGDSAMYLCASSLAGGTYEQYFGPGTRLTVT.

In this sample, this clone turned up a few times. The J gene is TRBJ1-4, the V gene TRBV4-1, with D perhaps matching TRBD1 (5 bases). The CDR3 is 16 amino acids. Trimming left V 4 bases short and J 4 bases short, with 16 bases between. Per the germline V gene, CDR1 is MGHRA and CDR2 is YSYEKL. Written as DNA, the CDR3 is TGCGCCAGCAGCCCCCGTGGGACGGAGAATAATGAAAAACTGTTTTTT. It specifies CASSPRGTENNEKLFF.

The rearrangement joins TRBV27 to TRBJ2-5; no definite D call. The CDR3 extends over 15 amino acids. Germline assignment: CDR1 MNHEY and CDR2 SMNVEV (reference sequence). Deletions cut 0 bases from V and 5 bases from J, with 13 bases between. For the CDR3, the DNA is TGTGCCAGCAGTTTATCGCTCACCGGCCGGGAGACCCAGTACTTC. Translation: CASSLSLTGRETQYF.

CDR3: CSVEDLKDNYGYTF. The CDR3 coding sequence is TGCAGCGTTGAAGATCTTAAGGACAACTATGGCTACACCTTC. V is TRBV29-1 and J is TRBJ1-2; D call uncertain. CDR1 is SQVTM, CDR2 ANQGSEA, per germline. The CDR3 contains 14 residues. The germline V and J ends were trimmed by 0 bases and 2 bases, with 10 bases remaining between them.

The rearrangement joins TRBV30 to TRBJ2-7; TRBD1 is a possible D gene (6 bases). The germline V and J ends were trimmed by 5 bases and 2 bases, with 25 bases remaining between them. In germline, CDR1 is GTSNPN, CDR2 SVGIG (reference sequence). The CDR3 has 17 residues. CDR3 DNA: TGTGCCTGGGGGGAAGGGACCTGGACAGCTGGAACCTACGAGCAGTACTTC. It encodes CAWGEGTWTAGTYEQYF.

V and J are TRBV11-2 and TRBJ2-1; D is undetermined. Germline V CDR1 and CDR2: SGHAT, FQNNGV. The CDR3 loop spans 12 amino acids. Between the trimmed V and J ends, which lost 3 bases and 7 bases, there was a span of 7 bases. The CDR3 spells CASSLGRNEQFF. In DNA, the CDR3 is TGTGCCAGCAGCTTGGGTCGAAATGAGCAGTTCTTC.

The chain recombines TRBV30 with TRBJ2-2; 9 nucleotides align to TRBD1. The V and J ends lost 8 bases and 5 bases, in that order; junction bases with no gene match: 12. Germline V CDR1 and CDR2: GTSNPN, SVGIG (reference sequence). This CDR3 has 15 amino acids. CDR3 sequence: CAASPGQGGTGELFF. In DNA, the CDR3 is TGTGCCGCCTCACCGGGACAGGGAGGGACCGGGGAGCTGTTTTTT.

The CDR3 reads CASSEETDMNTGELFF. DNA of the CDR3: TGTGCCAGCAGTGAAGAAACAGACATGAACACCGGGGAGCTGTTTTTT. The rearrangement joins TRBV25-1 to TRBJ2-2; D is uncertain. The CDR3 spans 16 residues. Trimming cost V 2 bases and J 1 base, with 11 bases left between them. CDR1 and CDR2 (germline): MGHDK, SYGVNS.

This chain uses TRBV11-3 with TRBJ1-1, with D perhaps matching TRBD1 (5 bases). The CDR3 length is 14 residues. The V end was cut by 5 bases, the J end by 1 base, with 11 bases between. Germline loops: CDR1 SGHNT, CDR2 YENEEA. The CDR3: CASSPGPANTEAFF. The CDR3 bases are TGTGCCAGCAGCCCGGGACCGGCGAACACTGAAGCTTTCTTT.

The chain is built from TRBV13 and TRBJ1-1; D is unresolved. The germline V gene encodes CDR1 PRHDT and CDR2 FYEKMQ (reference sequence). The CDR3 sequence is 15 residues long. Trimming left V 2 bases short and J 4 bases short, with 14 bases between. This CDR3 reads CASSLKPRAGTEAFF. CDR3 in DNA: TGTGCCAGCAGCTTAAAGCCGAGGGCAGGCACTGAAGCTTTCTTT. Full variable domain (missing parts from reference TRBV13 and TRBJ1-1): AAGVIQSPRHLIKEKRETATLKCYPIPRHDTVYWYQQGPGQDPQFLISFYEKMQSDKGSIPDRFSAQQFSDYHSELNMSSLELGDSALYFCASSLKPRAGTEAFFGQGTRLTVV.

The chain links TRBV6-1 to TRBJ2-7; D may be TRBD1 (6 bases). V lost 6 bases and J lost 0, with 12 bases in between. Germline V CDR1 and CDR2: MNHNS, SASEGT. The CDR3 runs 14 residues. DNA for the CDR3: TGTGCCAGCAGCTGGCAGGGGACCTCCTACGAGCAGTACTTC. Translation: CASSWQGTSYEQYF.

The CDR3 region has the DNA TGTGCCAGCTCCGGGGTGGGAGGCTACAATGAGCAGTTCTTC. The encoded protein is CASSGVGGYNEQFF. The J gene is TRBJ2-1, the V gene TRBV18; the D gene is possibly TRBD2 (6 bases). The V end lost 6 bases, the J end lost 3 bases, and 12 bases lay between the germline ends. Germline V gives CDR1 KGHSH, CDR2 LQKENI. This CDR3 contains 14 residues.

This chain uses TRBV11-2 with TRBJ1-2, with D possibly TRBD1 on 6 matching bases. CDR1 SGHAT and CDR2 FQNNGV come from the germline V gene. CDR3 length equals 14 residues. V was trimmed by 5 bases and J by 5 bases, leaving 15 bases between them. The CDR3 reads CASSPPGQLYGYTF. The CDR3 DNA sequence: TGTGCCAGCAGCCCCCCCGGACAGCTTTATGGCTACACCTTC.

This chain connects TRBV6-6 to TRBJ2-5, with D maybe TRBD1 (5 bases). Per the germline V gene, CDR1 is MNHNY and CDR2 is SVGAGI (reference sequence). The length of the CDR3 is 13 residues. The germline V and J ends were trimmed by 2 bases and 5 bases, with 9 bases remaining between them. The CDR3 sequence: CASSYVWGETQYF. CDR3 sequence (DNA): TGTGCCAGCAGTTACGTGTGGGGCGAGACCCAGTACTTC.

The chain uses TRBV6-6 and TRBJ2-7, with 10 bases matching TRBD2. Per germline, CDR1 MNHNY and CDR2 SVGAGI (reference sequence). V shed 0 bases, J shed 3 bases, and the junction held 2 bases outside the gene matches. The CDR3 loop spans 15 amino acids. The CDR3 spells CASSYSASGSYEQYF. CDR3 sequence (DNA): TGTGCCAGCAGTTACTCGGCTAGCGGGAGCTACGAGCAGTACTTC.